This is a list of T cell receptor beta chains from one sample in a study of blood T cells in healthy people across ages. TCRdb re-derived calls from the 5' RACE reads in MiXCR, one entry per CDR3 protein. The profile shows approximately 1,000,000 distinct CDR3 sequences, roughly two fifths of them singletons. Sequencing used blood. These receptors all come from a young man in good health. Each CDR3 is given with its conserved first and last residue. D genes are given only for firm matches. Size tells how often a clone was seen (once, few, many) or the class of an expanded clone, and some rows leave it out.

abundance: few; d_gene: TRBD1; v_gene: TRBV6-5; j_gene: TRBJ1-2; CDR3nt: TGTGCCAGCAGTGATTCGGGACAGCAGGACTACACCTTC; CDR3aa: CASSDSGQQDYTF
abundance: NA; d_gene: NA; v_gene: TRBV20-1; j_gene: TRBJ1-2; CDR3nt: TGCAGTGCTAGAGATATGCGGGGGGCGTACTATGGCTACACCTTC; CDR3aa: CSARDMRGAYYGYTF
abundance: NA; d_gene: NA; v_gene: TRBV27; j_gene: TRBJ1-6; CDR3nt: TGTGCCAGCAGTCCTGGGGACTCGGACAGACCCCTCCACTTT; CDR3aa: CASSPGDSDRPLHF
abundance: NA; d_gene: NA; v_gene: TRBV12-3/TRBV12-4; j_gene: TRBJ1-1; CDR3nt: TGTGCCAGCAGTTTGGAACCTCGATGGACGCCACTGGGGAGCACTGAAGCTTTCTTT; CDR3aa: CASSLEPRWTPLGSTEAFF
abundance: few; d_gene: NA; v_gene: TRBV5-4; j_gene: TRBJ1-1; CDR3nt: TGTGCCAGCAGCCCGGGCGGGGGGATCGGCCTGAACACTGAAGCTTTCTTT; CDR3aa: CASSPGGGIGLNTEAFF
abundance: NA; d_gene: NA; v_gene: TRBV12-3/TRBV12-4; j_gene: TRBJ1-2; CDR3nt: TGTGCCGTCGAGGATCCCGGGGCGTCCTATGGCTACACCTTC; CDR3aa: CAVEDPGASYGYTF
abundance: NA; d_gene: TRBD1; v_gene: TRBV5-5; j_gene: TRBJ1-6; CDR3nt: TGTGCCAGCAGTATAGGGGGCCTTAATTCACCCCTCCACTTT; CDR3aa: CASSIGGLNSPLHF
abundance: NA; d_gene: NA; v_gene: TRBV20-1; j_gene: TRBJ1-2; CDR3nt: TGCAGTGCTAGCCCGACAGAGCTCTATGGCTACACCTTC; CDR3aa: CSASPTELYGYTF
abundance: few; d_gene: NA; v_gene: TRBV6-1; j_gene: TRBJ1-1; CDR3nt: TGTGCCGCGGCGAGGGGGGCGCGCACTGAAGCTTTCTTT; CDR3aa: CAAARGARTEAFF
abundance: NA; d_gene: TRBD1; v_gene: TRBV7-9; j_gene: TRBJ2-7; CDR3nt: TGTGCCAGCAGCTTTCCGGGACAGGGGTCAACCTACGAGCAGTACTTC; CDR3aa: CASSFPGQGSTYEQYF
abundance: few; d_gene: NA; v_gene: TRBV5-1; j_gene: TRBJ1-1; CDR3nt: TGCGCCAGCAGCCGAAACGGGAACACTGAAGCTTTCTTT; CDR3aa: CASSRNGNTEAFF
abundance: NA; d_gene: NA; v_gene: TRBV6-1; j_gene: TRBJ1-1; CDR3nt: TGTGCCAGCAGTAGACAAGAAGCTTTCTTT; CDR3aa: CASSRQEAFF
abundance: many; d_gene: NA; v_gene: TRBV12-3/TRBV12-4; j_gene: TRBJ1-1; CDR3nt: TGTGCCAGCAGCTTACAGTTGAACACTGAAGCTTTCTTT; CDR3aa: CASSLQLNTEAFF
abundance: NA; d_gene: TRBD1; v_gene: TRBV11-2; j_gene: TRBJ2-2; CDR3nt: TGTGCCAGCAGCCTCGCAGGGGGCGCGTCCGGGGAGCTGTTTTTT; CDR3aa: CASSLAGGASGELFF
abundance: few; d_gene: NA; v_gene: TRBV6-5; j_gene: TRBJ2-7; CDR3nt: TGTGCCAGCAGTTATTCCGACTCGAATGCCTACAATGAGCAGTACTTC; CDR3aa: CASSYSDSNAYNEQYF
abundance: few; d_gene: TRBD1; v_gene: TRBV5-1; j_gene: TRBJ1-1; CDR3nt: TGCGCCAGCAGCCCGGACAGGGATATGACTGAAGCTTTCTTT; CDR3aa: CASSPDRDMTEAFF
abundance: few; d_gene: NA; v_gene: TRBV9; j_gene: TRBJ2-2; CDR3nt: TGTGCCAGCAGCGTAGATTCCGGACAGGGGGAGCTGTTTTTT; CDR3aa: CASSVDSGQGELFF
abundance: NA; d_gene: NA; v_gene: TRBV2; j_gene: TRBJ1-3; CDR3nt: TGTGCCAGCAGTCGGGACCGCGCCTCTGGAAACACCATATATTTT; CDR3aa: CASSRDRASGNTIYF
abundance: NA; d_gene: TRBD1; v_gene: TRBV6-5; j_gene: TRBJ1-4; CDR3nt: TGTGCCAGCAGGGAGACAGGGAGTGAAAAACTGTTTTTT; CDR3aa: CASRETGSEKLFF
abundance: few; d_gene: NA; v_gene: TRBV5-1; j_gene: TRBJ1-6; CDR3nt: TGCGCCAGCAGCTTGGAGGGCTCAAATTCACCCCTCCACTTT; CDR3aa: CASSLEGSNSPLHF
abundance: NA; d_gene: NA; v_gene: TRBV29-1; j_gene: TRBJ1-4; CDR3nt: TGCAGCGTTGAAGCGACAGTTAAGGAAAAACTGTTTTTT; CDR3aa: CSVEATVKEKLFF
abundance: NA; d_gene: NA; v_gene: TRBV21-1; j_gene: TRBJ1-4; CDR3nt: TGTGCCAGCAGCAAAGTGGGGGCTCCTAATGAAAAACTGTTTTTT; CDR3aa: CASSKVGAPNEKLFF
abundance: NA; d_gene: NA; v_gene: TRBV7-9; j_gene: TRBJ1-4; CDR3nt: TGTGCCAGCAGCTTAGCAGCGGGAAAACTGTTTTTT; CDR3aa: CASSLAAGKLFF
abundance: few; d_gene: NA; v_gene: TRBV5-5; j_gene: TRBJ2-3; CDR3nt: TGTGCCAGCAGCCCCGATTGGGGGGTTGGGGATACGCAGTATTTT; CDR3aa: CASSPDWGVGDTQYF
abundance: few; d_gene: NA; v_gene: TRBV7-3; j_gene: TRBJ2-1; CDR3nt: TGTGCCAGCAGCGCAAACCAGGGGGGTGAGCAGTTCTTC; CDR3aa: CASSANQGGEQFF
abundance: few; d_gene: NA; v_gene: TRBV20-1; j_gene: TRBJ2-3; CDR3nt: TGCAGTGCCCTCAGCCTTTCCATATGGGGTACGCAGTATTTT; CDR3aa: CSALSLSIWGTQYF
abundance: NA; d_gene: NA; v_gene: TRBV4-1; j_gene: TRBJ1-3; CDR3nt: TGCGCCAGCAGCCTATCGCCGGGGCGGGTCGGAAACACCATATATTTT; CDR3aa: CASSLSPGRVGNTIYF
abundance: NA; d_gene: NA; v_gene: TRBV3-1; j_gene: TRBJ2-7; CDR3nt: TGTGCCAGCAGCCGCCAGACTAGGCACGAGCAGTACTTC; CDR3aa: CASSRQTRHEQYF
abundance: many; d_gene: NA; v_gene: TRBV15; j_gene: TRBJ1-4; CDR3nt: TGTGCCACCAGCAGACGATCAACTAATGAAAAACTGTTTTTT; CDR3aa: CATSRRSTNEKLFF
abundance: NA; d_gene: NA; v_gene: TRBV3-1; j_gene: TRBJ2-1; CDR3nt: TGTGCCAGCAGCCGAGCGGGCATGCTCGAGACCCAGTTCTTC; CDR3aa: CASSRAGMLETQFF
abundance: NA; d_gene: TRBD1; v_gene: TRBV4-3; j_gene: TRBJ1-2; CDR3nt: TGCGCCAGCAGCCTCTTAGGACAGGTGAACTATGGCTACACCTTC; CDR3aa: CASSLLGQVNYGYTF
abundance: NA; d_gene: NA; v_gene: TRBV20-1; j_gene: TRBJ2-2; CDR3nt: TGCAGTGCTCCCGACAGGTTGAACACCGGGGAGCTGTTTTTT; CDR3aa: CSAPDRLNTGELFF